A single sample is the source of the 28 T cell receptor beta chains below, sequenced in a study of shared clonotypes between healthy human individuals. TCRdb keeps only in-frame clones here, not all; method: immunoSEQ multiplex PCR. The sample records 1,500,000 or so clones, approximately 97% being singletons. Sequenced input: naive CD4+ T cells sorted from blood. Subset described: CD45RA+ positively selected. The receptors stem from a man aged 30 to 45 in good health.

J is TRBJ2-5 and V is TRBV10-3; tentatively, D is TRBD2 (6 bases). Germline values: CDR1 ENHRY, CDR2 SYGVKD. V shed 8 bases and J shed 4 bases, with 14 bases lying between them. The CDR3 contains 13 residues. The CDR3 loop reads CAIAAGWGETQYF. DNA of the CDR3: TGTGCCATCGCGGCGGGGTGGGGAGAGACCCAGTACTTC.

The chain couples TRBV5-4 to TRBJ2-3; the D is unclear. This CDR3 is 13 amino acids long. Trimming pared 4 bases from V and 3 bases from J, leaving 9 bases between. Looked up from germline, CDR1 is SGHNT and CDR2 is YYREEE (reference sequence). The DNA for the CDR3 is TGTGCCAGCAGCGTCGGACGGACAGATACGCAGTATTTT. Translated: CASSVGRTDTQYF.

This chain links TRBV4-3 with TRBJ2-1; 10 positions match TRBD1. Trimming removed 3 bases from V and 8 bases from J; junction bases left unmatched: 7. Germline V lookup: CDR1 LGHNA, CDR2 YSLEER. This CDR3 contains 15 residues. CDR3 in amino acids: CASSHRDRGVDEQFF. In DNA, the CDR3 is TGCGCCAGCAGCCATAGGGACAGGGGAGTCGATGAGCAGTTCTTC.

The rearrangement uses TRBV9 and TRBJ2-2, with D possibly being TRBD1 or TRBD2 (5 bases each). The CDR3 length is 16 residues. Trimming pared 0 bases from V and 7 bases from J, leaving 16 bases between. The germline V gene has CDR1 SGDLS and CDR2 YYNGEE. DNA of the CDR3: TGTGCCAGCAGCGTAGGGGCTGGGAGAGGGGTCGGGGAGCTGTTTTTT. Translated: CASSVGAGRGVGELFF.

The CDR3 DNA sequence: TGCGCCAGCAGCTTGGACTTTAGGAACGAGCAGTACTTC. Its translation is CASSLDFRNEQYF. The chain employs TRBV5-1 and TRBJ2-7; D is unclear. Between the trimmed V and J ends, which lost 0 bases and 5 bases, there was a span of 9 bases. This CDR3 is 13 amino acids long. Looked up from germline, CDR1 is SGHRS and CDR2 is YFSETQ. Full variable domain (missing parts from reference TRBV5-1 and TRBJ2-7): KAGVTQTPRYLIKTRGQQVTLSCSPISGHRSVSWYQQTPGQGLQFLFEYFSETQRNKGNFPGRFSGRQFSNSRSEMNVSTLELGDSALYLCASSLDFRNEQYFGPGTRLTVT.

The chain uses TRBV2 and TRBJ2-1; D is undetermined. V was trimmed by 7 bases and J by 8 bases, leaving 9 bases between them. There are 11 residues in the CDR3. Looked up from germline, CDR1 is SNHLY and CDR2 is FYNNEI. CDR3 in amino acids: CASTSEDEQFF. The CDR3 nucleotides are TGTGCCAGCACTTCTGAGGATGAGCAGTTCTTC.

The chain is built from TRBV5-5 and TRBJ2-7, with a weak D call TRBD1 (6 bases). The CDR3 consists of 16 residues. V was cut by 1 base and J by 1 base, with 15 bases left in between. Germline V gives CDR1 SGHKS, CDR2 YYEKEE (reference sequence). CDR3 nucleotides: TGTGCCAGCAGCTTGAAAGGACAGTACGAATCCTACGAGCAGTACTTC. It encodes CASSLKGQYESYEQYF.

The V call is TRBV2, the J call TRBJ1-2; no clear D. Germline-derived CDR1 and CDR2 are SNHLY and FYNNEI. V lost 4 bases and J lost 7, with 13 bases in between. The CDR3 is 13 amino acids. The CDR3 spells CASSGEGGSGYTF. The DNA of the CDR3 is TGTGCCAGCAGTGGCGAGGGTGGCAGTGGCTACACCTTC.

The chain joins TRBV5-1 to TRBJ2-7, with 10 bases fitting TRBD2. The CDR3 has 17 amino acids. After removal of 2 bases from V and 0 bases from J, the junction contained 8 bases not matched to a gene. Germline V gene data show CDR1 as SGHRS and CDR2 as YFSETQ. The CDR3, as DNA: TGCGCCAGCAGCTTTGGACTAGCGGAGTTTTTCTCCTACGAGCAGTACTTC. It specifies CASSFGLAEFFSYEQYF.

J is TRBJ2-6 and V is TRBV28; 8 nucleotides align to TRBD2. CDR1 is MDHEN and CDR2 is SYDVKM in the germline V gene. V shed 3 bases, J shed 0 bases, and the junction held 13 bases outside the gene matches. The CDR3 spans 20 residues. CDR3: CASSFWLAGNYSSGANVLTF. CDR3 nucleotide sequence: TGTGCCAGCAGTTTCTGGCTAGCGGGTAATTATAGCTCTGGGGCCAACGTCCTGACTTTC. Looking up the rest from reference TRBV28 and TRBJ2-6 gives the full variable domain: DVKVTQSSRYLVKRTGEKVFLECVQDMDHENMFWYRQDPGLGLRLIYFSYDVKMKEKGDIPEGYSVSREKKERFSLILESASTNQTSMYLCASSFWLAGNYSSGANVLTFGAGSRLTVL.

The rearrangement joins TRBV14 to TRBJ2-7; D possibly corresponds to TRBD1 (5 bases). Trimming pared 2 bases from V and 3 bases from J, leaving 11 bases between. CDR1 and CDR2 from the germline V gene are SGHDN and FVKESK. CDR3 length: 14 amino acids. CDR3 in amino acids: CASSQLDRHYEQYF. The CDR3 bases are TGTGCCAGCAGCCAACTCGACAGACACTACGAGCAGTACTTC. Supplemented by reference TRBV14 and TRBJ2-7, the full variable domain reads EAGVTQFPSHSVIEKGQTVTLRCDPISGHDNLYWYRRVMGKEIKFLLHFVKESKQDESGMPNNRFLAERTGGTYSTLKVQPAELEDSGVYFCASSQLDRHYEQYFGPGTRLTVT.

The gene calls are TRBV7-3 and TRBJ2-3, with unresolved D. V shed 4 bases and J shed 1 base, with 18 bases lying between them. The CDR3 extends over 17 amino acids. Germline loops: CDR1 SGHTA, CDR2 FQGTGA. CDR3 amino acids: CASSSPGPEKGTDTQYF. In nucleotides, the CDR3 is TGTGCCAGCAGCTCGCCCGGACCAGAGAAGGGCACAGATACGCAGTATTTT. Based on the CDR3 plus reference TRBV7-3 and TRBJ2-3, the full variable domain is GAGVSQTPSNKVTEKGKYVELRCDPISGHTALYWYRQSLGQGPEFLIYFQGTGAADDSGLPNDRFFAVRPEGSVSTLKIQRTERGDSAVYLCASSSPGPEKGTDTQYFGPGTRLTVL.

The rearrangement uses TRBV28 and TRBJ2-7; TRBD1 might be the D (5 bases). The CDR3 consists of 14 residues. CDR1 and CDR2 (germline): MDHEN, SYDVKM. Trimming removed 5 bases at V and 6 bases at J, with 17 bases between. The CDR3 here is CASSSRHRLGEQYF. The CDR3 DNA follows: TGTGCCAGCAGTAGTCGACACAGGCTGGGCGAGCAGTACTTC.

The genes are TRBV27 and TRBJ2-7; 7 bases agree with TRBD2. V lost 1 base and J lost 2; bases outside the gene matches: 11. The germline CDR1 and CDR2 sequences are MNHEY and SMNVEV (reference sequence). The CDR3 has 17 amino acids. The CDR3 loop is CASSLFWAGLETYEQYF. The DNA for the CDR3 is TGTGCCAGCAGTTTATTTTGGGCTGGACTAGAGACCTACGAGCAGTACTTC.

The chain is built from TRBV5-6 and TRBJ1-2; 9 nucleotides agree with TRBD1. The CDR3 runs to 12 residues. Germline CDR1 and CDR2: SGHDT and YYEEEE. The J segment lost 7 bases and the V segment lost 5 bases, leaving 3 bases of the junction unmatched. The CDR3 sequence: CASSKDRGGYTF. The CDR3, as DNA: TGTGCCAGCAGTAAGGACAGGGGTGGCTACACCTTC.

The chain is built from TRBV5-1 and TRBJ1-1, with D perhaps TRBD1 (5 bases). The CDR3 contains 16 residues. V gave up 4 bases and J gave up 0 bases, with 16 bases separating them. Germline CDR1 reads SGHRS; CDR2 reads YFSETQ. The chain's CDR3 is CASSPWGQGLNTEAFF. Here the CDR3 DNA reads TGCGCCAGCAGCCCGTGGGGTCAGGGACTGAACACTGAAGCTTTCTTT.

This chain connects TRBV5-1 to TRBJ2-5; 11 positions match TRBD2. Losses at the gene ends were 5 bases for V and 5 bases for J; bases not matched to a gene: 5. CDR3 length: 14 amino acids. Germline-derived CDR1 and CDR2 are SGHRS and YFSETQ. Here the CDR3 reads CASRIAGGPETQYF. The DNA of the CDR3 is TGCGCCAGCAGAATAGCGGGAGGGCCGGAGACCCAGTACTTC.

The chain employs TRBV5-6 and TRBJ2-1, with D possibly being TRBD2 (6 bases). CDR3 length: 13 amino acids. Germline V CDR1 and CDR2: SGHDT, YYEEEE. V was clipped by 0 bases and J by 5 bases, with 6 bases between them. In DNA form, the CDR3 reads TGTGCCAGCAGCTTGGCGGGGGACAATGAGCAGTTCTTC. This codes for CASSLAGDNEQFF.

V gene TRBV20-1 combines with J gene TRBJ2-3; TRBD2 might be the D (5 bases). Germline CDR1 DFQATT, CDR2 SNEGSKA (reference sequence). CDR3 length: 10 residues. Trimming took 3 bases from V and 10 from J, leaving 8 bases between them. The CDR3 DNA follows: TGCAGTGCTAGCGGGATCGCGCAGTATTTT. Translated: CSASGIAQYF.

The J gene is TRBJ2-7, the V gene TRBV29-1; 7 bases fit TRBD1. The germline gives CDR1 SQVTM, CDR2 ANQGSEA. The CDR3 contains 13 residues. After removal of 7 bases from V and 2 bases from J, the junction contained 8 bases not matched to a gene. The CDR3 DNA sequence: TGCAGCGCACGCTGGGACAGACCCTACGAGCAGTACTTC. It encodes CSARWDRPYEQYF.

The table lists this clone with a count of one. The CDR3 is CASSQWTVGHTEAFF. The CDR3 DNA follows: TGTGCCAGCAGTCAATGGACGGTGGGGCACACTGAAGCTTTCTTT. The rearrangement links TRBV6-5 to TRBJ1-1; D may be TRBD1 (5 bases). The CDR3 length is 15 residues. Germline CDR1 reads MNHEY; CDR2 reads SVGAGI. V lost 5 bases and J 3 bases, leaving 16 bases between the germline ends.

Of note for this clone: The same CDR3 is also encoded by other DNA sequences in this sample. The CDR3, as DNA: TGTGCCAGCAGCTTTCGACAGGGAAACACTGAAGCTTTCTTT. Amino acid sequence: CASSFRQGNTEAFF. The chain is built from TRBV7-2 and TRBJ1-1; 7 bases are shared with TRBD1. The CDR3 has 14 residues. The germline CDR1 and CDR2 sequences are SGHTA and FQGNSA. V shed 3 bases, J shed 2 bases, and the junction held 3 bases outside the gene matches. Complete variable domain (other parts from reference TRBV7-2 and TRBJ1-1): GAGVSQSPSNKVTEKGKDVELRCDPISGHTALYWYRQSLGQGLEFLIYFQGNSAPDKSGLPSDRFSAERTGGSVSTLTIQRTQQEDSAVYLCASSFRQGNTEAFFGQGTRLTVV.

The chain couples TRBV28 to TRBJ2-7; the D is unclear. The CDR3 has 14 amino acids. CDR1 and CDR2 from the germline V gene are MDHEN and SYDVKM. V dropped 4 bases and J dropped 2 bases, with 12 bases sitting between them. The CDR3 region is CASSSPLMPYEQYF. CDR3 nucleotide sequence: TGTGCCAGCAGTTCGCCTCTCATGCCCTACGAGCAGTACTTC.

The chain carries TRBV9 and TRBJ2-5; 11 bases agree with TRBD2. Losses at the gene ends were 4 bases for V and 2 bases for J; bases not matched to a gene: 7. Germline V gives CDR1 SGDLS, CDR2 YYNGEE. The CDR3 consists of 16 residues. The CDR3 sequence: CASSPRIAGGQETQYF. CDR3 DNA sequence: TGTGCCAGCAGCCCCCGAATAGCGGGAGGGCAAGAGACCCAGTACTTC.

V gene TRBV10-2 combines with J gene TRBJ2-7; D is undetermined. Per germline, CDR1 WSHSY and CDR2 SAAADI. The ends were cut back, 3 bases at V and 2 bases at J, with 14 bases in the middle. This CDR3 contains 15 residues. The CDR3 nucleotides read TGCGCCAGCAGTGACTCCGGAGATTTACCCTACGAGCAGTACTTC. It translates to CASSDSGDLPYEQYF.

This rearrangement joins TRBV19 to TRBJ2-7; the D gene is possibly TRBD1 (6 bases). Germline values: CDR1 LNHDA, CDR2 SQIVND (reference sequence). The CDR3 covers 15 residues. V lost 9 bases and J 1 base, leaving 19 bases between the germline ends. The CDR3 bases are TGTGCCAGCCAAGAGACGGGACATCCATCCTACGAGCAGTACTTC. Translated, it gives CASQETGHPSYEQYF. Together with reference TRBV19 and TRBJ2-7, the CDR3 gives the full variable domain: DGGITQSPKYLFRKEGQNVTLSCEQNLNHDAMYWYRQDPGQGLRLIYYSQIVNDFQKGDIAEGYSVSREKKESFPLTVTSAQKNPTAFYLCASQETGHPSYEQYFGPGTRLTVT.

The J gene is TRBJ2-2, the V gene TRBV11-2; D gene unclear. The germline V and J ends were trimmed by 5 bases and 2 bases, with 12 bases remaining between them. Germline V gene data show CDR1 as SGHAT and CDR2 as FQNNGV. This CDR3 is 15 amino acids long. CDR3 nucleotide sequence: TGTGCCAGCAGCCCCTCTAGGGCAAACACCGGGGAGCTGTTTTTT. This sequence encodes CASSPSRANTGELFF. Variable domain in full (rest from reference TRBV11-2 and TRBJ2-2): EAGVAQSPRYKIIEKRQSVAFWCNPISGHATLYWYQQILGQGPKLLIQFQNNGVVDDSQLPKDRFSAERLKGVDSTLKIQPAKLEDSAVYLCASSPSRANTGELFFGEGSRLTVL.

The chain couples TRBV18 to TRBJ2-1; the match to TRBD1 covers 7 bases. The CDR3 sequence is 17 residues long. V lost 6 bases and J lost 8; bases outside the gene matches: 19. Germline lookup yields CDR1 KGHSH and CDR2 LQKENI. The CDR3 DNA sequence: TGTGCCAGCTCCATCAGAGGGGGCGGACGTCTCGGGCATGAGCAGTTCTTC. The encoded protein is CASSIRGGGRLGHEQFF.